One sample yielded the 17 T cell receptor beta chains listed below, sequenced in a study of blood T cell repertoires in COVID-19. TCRdb's table, derived via immunoSEQ multiplex PCR, lists solely in-frame clones and lacks some. Among about 68,000 clones listed, roughly nine tenths were seen once. The sample taken for sequencing was peripheral blood. The receptor source for this set is a man between 50 and 59 years old with acute or convalescent COVID-19.

The V and J genes are TRBV9 and TRBJ2-1; tentative D call: TRBD1 (5 bases). The V and J ends lost 0 bases and 7 bases respectively, with 14 bases between them. Per germline, CDR1 SGDLS and CDR2 YYNGEE. The CDR3 loop spans 15 amino acids. Here the CDR3 reads CASSVGKQGENEQFF. As DNA, the CDR3 is TGTGCCAGCAGCGTAGGGAAGCAGGGTGAGAATGAGCAGTTCTTC.

The chain is built from TRBV21-1 and TRBJ1-4; the table's D call of TRBD1 was not tested on the DNA. TRBV21-1 is a pseudogene. This CDR3 comprises 17 residues. CDR3 protein: CASISKGTGLVNEKLFF. CDR3 DNA sequence: TGTGCCAGCATCTCGAAGGGGACAGGGTTGGTTAATGAAAAACTGTTTTTT.

This rearrangement joins TRBV19 to TRBJ2-5, with 9 bases fitting TRBD2. J was trimmed by 6 bases and V by 6 bases; bases with no gene match: 17. Germline V gene sequence: CDR1 LNHDA, CDR2 SQIVND (reference sequence). The CDR3 loop spans 17 amino acids. The CDR3 sequence: CASSPVPLAGRGQTQYF. In nucleotides, the CDR3 is TGTGCCAGTAGCCCTGTCCCTCTAGCGGGGAGGGGACAGACCCAGTACTTC.

This sequence joins TRBV4-1 and TRBJ1-2, with 10 bases fitting TRBD1. The J segment lost 8 bases and the V segment lost 3 bases, leaving 12 bases of the junction unmatched. The CDR3 consists of 16 residues. Per the germline V gene, CDR1 is MGHRA and CDR2 is YSYEKL. The CDR3 reads CASSHSRDRGVRGYTF. The CDR3 bases are TGCGCCAGCAGCCATTCCCGGGACAGGGGCGTTAGGGGCTACACCTTC.

The chain employs TRBV11-2 and TRBJ2-7; D call uncertain. Trimming left V 1 base short and J 6 bases short, with 10 bases between. The CDR3 contains 13 residues. Germline values: CDR1 SGHAT, CDR2 FQNNGV. DNA of the CDR3: TGTGCCAGCAGCTTAGTCCAGAGGCGCGAGCAGTACGTC. Translated: CASSLVQRREQYV.

The V call is TRBV3-1 (or the pseudogene TRBV3-2), the J call TRBJ1-6; 8 nucleotides align to TRBD1. Trimming removed 2 bases from V and 10 bases from J; junction bases left unmatched: 10. Germline loops: CDR1 LGHDT, CDR2 YNNKEL (reference sequence). CDR3 length: 16 amino acids. CDR3 sequence: CASSQKGQGGSSPLHF. DNA of the CDR3: TGTGCCAGCAGCCAAAAAGGACAGGGTGGGTCCTCACCCCTCCACTTT.

The chain is built from TRBV6-5 and TRBJ1-2; TRBD1 might be the D (5 bases). The CDR3 runs to 14 residues. Per the germline V gene, CDR1 is MNHEY and CDR2 is SVGAGI. The germline V and J ends were trimmed by 0 bases and 2 bases, with 7 bases remaining between them. The CDR3: CASSYSGRNYGYTF. In DNA, the CDR3 is TGTGCCAGCAGTTACTCGGGGCGGAACTATGGCTACACCTTC.

The rearrangement links TRBV5-6 to TRBJ1-2, with TRBD1 identical over 9 bases. Germline loops: CDR1 SGHDT, CDR2 YYEEEE. CDR3 length: 12 residues. V shed 5 bases and J 7 bases; nucleotides not matched to a gene: 3. Here the CDR3 reads CASSTGGLGYTF. CDR3 sequence (DNA): TGTGCCAGCAGTACAGGGGGCCTTGGCTACACCTTC.

The chain uses TRBV25-1 and TRBJ2-5, with 8 nucleotides matching TRBD1. The CDR3 loop spans 14 amino acids. Germline values: CDR1 MGHDK, CDR2 SYGVNS. Unmatched junction bases numbered 4, after V lost 5 bases and J lost 2 bases. The CDR3 is CASSPGQGQETQYF. CDR3 coding DNA: TGTGCCAGCAGTCCCGGACAGGGACAAGAGACCCAGTACTTC.

The rearrangement links TRBV5-1 to TRBJ2-1, with D possibly being TRBD1 (6 bases). Trimming took 5 bases from V and 5 from J, leaving 11 bases between them. The germline V gene has CDR1 SGHRS and CDR2 YFSETQ. The CDR3 consists of 13 residues. Here the CDR3 reads CASRYGTNNEQFF. For the CDR3, the DNA is TGCGCCAGCAGATACGGGACAAACAATGAGCAGTTCTTC.

This chain uses TRBV5-1 with TRBJ2-2; 8 bases are shared with TRBD1. CDR3 length: 17 amino acids. CDR1 SGHRS and CDR2 YFSETQ come from the germline V gene. J lost 5 bases, V lost 5 bases, and 14 bases had no gene match. The CDR3 spells CASSTARTGPGTGELFF. Written as DNA, the CDR3 is TGCGCCAGCAGTACGGCCCGGACAGGGCCGGGAACCGGGGAGCTGTTTTTT.

This rearrangement joins TRBV5-1 to TRBJ2-1; 8 nucleotides match TRBD1. Per germline, CDR1 SGHRS and CDR2 YFSETQ. The CDR3 is made up of 16 amino acids. V was pared by 5 bases and J by 0 bases, with 7 bases of the junction left unmatched. CDR3 in amino acids: CASRLTGASSYNEQFF. DNA of the CDR3: TGCGCCAGCAGACTGACAGGGGCTAGCTCCTACAATGAGCAGTTCTTC.

V usage is TRBV7-2 and J usage is TRBJ2-5, with a tentative D call TRBD1 (6 bases). Germline CDR1 reads SGHTA; CDR2 reads FQGNSA. This CDR3 has 14 amino acids. Trimming removed 0 bases at V and 5 bases at J, with 10 bases between. The DNA for the CDR3 is TGTGCCAGCAGCTTAGCGGGACAAGATGAGACCCAGTACTTC. Translating it yields CASSLAGQDETQYF.

The rearrangement joins TRBV5-1 to TRBJ2-5; TRBD1 matches 12 bases. CDR3 size: 15 residues. Trimming at V came to 4 bases and at J to 4 bases, leaving 5 bases not matched to a gene. The germline V gene has CDR1 SGHRS and CDR2 YFSETQ. The CDR3 protein is CASSLGTGGGETQYF. The CDR3 DNA reads as TGCGCCAGCAGCCTAGGGACAGGGGGCGGAGAGACCCAGTACTTC.

The chain links TRBV5-1 to TRBJ2-7, with 7 bases identical to TRBD1. The CDR3 is 14 amino acids. The V gene's germline CDR1 is SGHRS and CDR2 YFSETQ. V shed 4 bases and J 3 bases; nucleotides not matched to a gene: 7. The CDR3 loop is CASSTATGDYEQYF. Written as DNA, the CDR3 is TGCGCCAGCAGCACCGCAACAGGGGACTACGAGCAGTACTTC. The complete variable domain, with remaining parts taken from reference TRBV5-1 and TRBJ2-7, reads KAGVTQTPRYLIKTRGQQVTLSCSPISGHRSVSWYQQTPGQGLQFLFEYFSETQRNKGNFPGRFSGRQFSNSRSEMNVSTLELGDSALYLCASSTATGDYEQYFGPGTRLTVT.

The rearrangement links TRBV15 to TRBJ2-1, with 7 bases fitting TRBD2. The CDR3 is 16 amino acids. V lost 3 bases to trimming and J lost 0 bases; unmatched junction nucleotides: 5. Germline V gives CDR1 LNHNV, CDR2 YYDKDF (reference sequence). CDR3 in amino acids: CATSRYGTTSYNEQFF. CDR3 nucleotides: TGTGCCACCAGCAGGTACGGGACTACCTCCTACAATGAGCAGTTCTTC.

The chain couples TRBV5-1 to TRBJ2-5; 8 bases fit TRBD2. Germline lookup yields CDR1 SGHRS and CDR2 YFSETQ. There are 12 residues in the CDR3. Losses at the gene ends were 8 bases for V and 4 bases for J; bases not matched to a gene: 4. CDR3 sequence reads: CASSREGETQYF. The CDR3 region has the DNA TGCGCCAGTTCCCGGGAGGGAGAGACCCAGTACTTC.